The 6 T cell receptor beta chains listed next were all sequenced from one sample in a study of CD8 T cells in Susac syndrome. RNA was extracted with the RNeasy kit, and a quantity of roughly 0.5 to 1 ug was reverse transcribed using random hexamers. MiXCR, run by TCRdb on the immunoSEQ multiplex PCR reads, gives a single entry per CDR3 protein. The sample contains under 200,000 distinct CDR3 sequences, 90% to 95% of which appear only once. Sequencing input: CD4+ T cells from PBMCs. The receptors were gathered from a human donor with Susac syndrome.

V is TRBV5-6 and J is TRBJ2-6; D uncertain. Germline V gene sequence: CDR1 SGHDT, CDR2 YYEEEE. Trimming took 2 bases from V and 7 from J, leaving 13 bases between them. This CDR3 spans 15 amino acids. In nucleotides, the CDR3 is TGTGCCAGCAGCTTCGGAACGCTGGGAGCCAACGTCCTGACTTTC. Amino acids: CASSFGTLGANVLTF.

The genes are TRBV14 and TRBJ1-2, with D unclear. Germline CDR1 and CDR2: SGHDN and FVKESK. The CDR3 totals 16 residues. V gave up 0 bases and J gave up 2 bases, with 13 bases separating them. CDR3 coding DNA: TGTGCCAGCAGCCAAGATATTGGCAGACTCAACTATGGCTACACCTTC. As protein: CASSQDIGRLNYGYTF.

The genes are TRBV25-1 and TRBJ1-6; D uncertain. Germline V lookup: CDR1 MGHDK, CDR2 SYGVNS. The CDR3 covers 15 residues. Trimming took 3 bases from V and 5 from J, leaving 11 bases between them. CDR3 in amino acids: CASSDSMRDNSPLHF. The CDR3 nucleotides are TGTGCCAGCAGTGACAGCATGAGGGATAATTCACCCCTCCACTTT.

The chain uses TRBV18 and TRBJ2-7, with 7 bases matching TRBD1. This CDR3 has 16 residues. The J segment lost 9 bases and the V segment lost 0 bases, leaving 14 bases of the junction unmatched. Germline V gene lookup returns CDR1 KGHSH and CDR2 LQKENI. The CDR3 reads CASSPPGRTGVIRQYF. The DNA for the CDR3 is TGTGCCAGCTCACCACCGGGAAGGACAGGAGTTATTAGGCAGTACTTC.

The chain carries TRBV18 and TRBJ2-7, with TRBD1 matching 12 bases. The CDR3 extends over 15 amino acids. Trimming removed 0 bases from V and 5 bases from J; junction bases left unmatched: 2. Germline V CDR1 and CDR2: KGHSH, LQKENI. The CDR3 sequence: CASSPPGQGADEQYF. CDR3 DNA: TGTGCCAGCTCACCACCGGGACAGGGGGCCGACGAGCAGTACTTC.

This clonotype has just one count. The CDR3 nucleotides read TGTGCCAGCAGTCCCCGACGCCAAGAGACCCAGTACTTC. It codes for CASSPRRQETQYF. The chain combines TRBV27 with TRBJ2-5; D is unresolved. V was cut by 5 bases and J by 1 base, with 8 bases left in between. The CDR3 has 13 residues. In germline, CDR1 is MNHEY, CDR2 SMNVEV (reference sequence).